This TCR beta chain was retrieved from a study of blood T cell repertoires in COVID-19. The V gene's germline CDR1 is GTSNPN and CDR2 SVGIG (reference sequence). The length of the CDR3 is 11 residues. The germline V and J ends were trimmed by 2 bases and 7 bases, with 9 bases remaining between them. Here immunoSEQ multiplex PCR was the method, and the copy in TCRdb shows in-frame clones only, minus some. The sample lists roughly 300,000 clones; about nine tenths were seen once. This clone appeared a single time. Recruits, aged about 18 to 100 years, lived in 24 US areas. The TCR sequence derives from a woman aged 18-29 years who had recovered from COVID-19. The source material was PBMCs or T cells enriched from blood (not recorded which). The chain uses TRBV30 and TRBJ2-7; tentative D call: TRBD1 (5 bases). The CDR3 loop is CAWSTGPEQYF. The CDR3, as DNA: TGTGCCTGGAGTACAGGACCGGAGCAGTACTTC.